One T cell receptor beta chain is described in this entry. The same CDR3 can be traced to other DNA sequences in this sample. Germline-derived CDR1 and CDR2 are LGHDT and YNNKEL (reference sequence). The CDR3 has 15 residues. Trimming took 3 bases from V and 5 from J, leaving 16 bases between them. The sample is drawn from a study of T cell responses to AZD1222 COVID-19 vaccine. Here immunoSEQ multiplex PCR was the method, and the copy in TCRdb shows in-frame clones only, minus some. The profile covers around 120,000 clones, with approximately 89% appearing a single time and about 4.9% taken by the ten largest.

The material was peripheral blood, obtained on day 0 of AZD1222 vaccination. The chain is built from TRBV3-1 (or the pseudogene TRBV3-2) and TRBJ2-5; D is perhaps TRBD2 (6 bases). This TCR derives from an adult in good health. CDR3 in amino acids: CASSQDLGRGETQYF. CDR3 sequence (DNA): TGTGCCAGCAGCCAGGACCTCGGACGGGGGGAGACCCAGTACTTC.